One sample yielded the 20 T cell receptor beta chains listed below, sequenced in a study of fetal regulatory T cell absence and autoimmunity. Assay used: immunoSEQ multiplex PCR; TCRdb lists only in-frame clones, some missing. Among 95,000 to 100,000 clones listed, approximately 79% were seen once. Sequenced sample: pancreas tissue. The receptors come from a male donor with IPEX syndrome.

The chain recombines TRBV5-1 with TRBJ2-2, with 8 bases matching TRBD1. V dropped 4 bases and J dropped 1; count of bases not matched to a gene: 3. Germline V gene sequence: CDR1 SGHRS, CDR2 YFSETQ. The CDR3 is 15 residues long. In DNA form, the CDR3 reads TGCGCCAGCAGCACAACAGGGGGGAACACCGGGGAGCTGTTTTTT. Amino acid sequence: CASSTTGGNTGELFF.

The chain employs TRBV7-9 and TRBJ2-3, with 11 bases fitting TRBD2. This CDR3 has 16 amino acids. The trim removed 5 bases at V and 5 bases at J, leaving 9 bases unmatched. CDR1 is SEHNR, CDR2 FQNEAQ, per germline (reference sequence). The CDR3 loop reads CASSPTSGGKLDTQYF. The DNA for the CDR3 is TGTGCCAGCAGCCCTACTAGCGGGGGAAAATTAGATACGCAGTATTTT. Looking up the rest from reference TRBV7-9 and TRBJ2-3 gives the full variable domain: DTGVSQNPRHKITKRGQNVTFRCDPISEHNRLYWYRQTLGQGPEFLTYFQNEAQLEKSRLLSDRFSAERPKGSFSTLEIQRTEQGDSAMYLCASSPTSGGKLDTQYFGPGTRLTVL.

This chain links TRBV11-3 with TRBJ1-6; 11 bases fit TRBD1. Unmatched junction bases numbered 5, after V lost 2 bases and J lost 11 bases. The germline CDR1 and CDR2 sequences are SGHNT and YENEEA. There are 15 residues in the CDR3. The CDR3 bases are TGTGCCAGCAGCTTAAGGACAGGGGGCTTAGCACCCCTCCACTTT. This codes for CASSLRTGGLAPLHF.

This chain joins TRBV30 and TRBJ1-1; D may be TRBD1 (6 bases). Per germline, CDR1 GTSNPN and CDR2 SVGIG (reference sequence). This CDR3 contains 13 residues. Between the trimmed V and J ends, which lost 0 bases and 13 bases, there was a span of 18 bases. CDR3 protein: CAWSVMEGRGGFF. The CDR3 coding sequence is TGTGCCTGGAGTGTAATGGAGGGCAGGGGCGGTTTCTTT.

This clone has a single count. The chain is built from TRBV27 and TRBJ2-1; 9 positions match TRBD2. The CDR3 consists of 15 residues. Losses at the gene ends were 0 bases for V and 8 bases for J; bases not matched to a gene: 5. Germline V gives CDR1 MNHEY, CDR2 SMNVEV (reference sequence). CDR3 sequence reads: CASSLSAGGPDEQFF. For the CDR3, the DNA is TGTGCCAGCAGTTTATCGGCGGGGGGGCCAGATGAGCAGTTCTTC.

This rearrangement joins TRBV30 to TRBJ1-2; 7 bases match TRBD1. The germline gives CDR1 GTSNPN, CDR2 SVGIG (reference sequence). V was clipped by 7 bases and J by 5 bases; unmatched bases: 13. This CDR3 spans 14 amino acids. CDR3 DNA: TGTGCCTCAAGGGACAGCCCTCATATTTATGGCTACACCTTC. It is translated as CASRDSPHIYGYTF. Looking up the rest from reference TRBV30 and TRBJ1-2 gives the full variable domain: SQTIHQWPATLVQPVGSPLSLECTVEGTSNPNLYWYRQAAGRGLQLLFYSVGIGQISSEVPQNLSASRPQDRQFILSSKKLLLSDSGFYLCASRDSPHIYGYTFGSGTRLTVV.

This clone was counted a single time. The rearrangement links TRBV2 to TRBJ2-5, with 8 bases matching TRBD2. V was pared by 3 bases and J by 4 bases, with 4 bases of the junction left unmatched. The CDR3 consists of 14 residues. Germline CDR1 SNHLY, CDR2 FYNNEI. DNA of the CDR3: TGTGCCAGCAGTGAGCTGCTAGCGGGAGAGACCCAGTACTTC. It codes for CASSELLAGETQYF.

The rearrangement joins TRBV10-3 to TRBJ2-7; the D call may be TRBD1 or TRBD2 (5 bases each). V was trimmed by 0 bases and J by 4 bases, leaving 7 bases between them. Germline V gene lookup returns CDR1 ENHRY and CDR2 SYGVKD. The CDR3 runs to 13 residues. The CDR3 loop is CAISESGTYEQYF. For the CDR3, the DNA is TGTGCCATCAGTGAGTCTGGGACGTACGAGCAGTACTTC.

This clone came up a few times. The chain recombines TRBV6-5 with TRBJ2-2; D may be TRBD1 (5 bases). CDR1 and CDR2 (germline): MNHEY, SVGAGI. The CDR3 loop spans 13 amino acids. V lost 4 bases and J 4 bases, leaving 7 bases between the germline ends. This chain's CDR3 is CASSSQGTGELFF. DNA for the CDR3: TGTGCCAGCAGTTCCCAGGGCACCGGGGAGCTGTTTTTT.

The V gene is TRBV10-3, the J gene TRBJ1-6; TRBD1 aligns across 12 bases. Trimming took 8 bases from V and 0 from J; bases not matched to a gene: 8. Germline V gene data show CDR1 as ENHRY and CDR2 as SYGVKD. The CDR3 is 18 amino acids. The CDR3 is CAIDWGQGASSYNSPLHF. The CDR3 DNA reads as TGTGCCATCGATTGGGGACAGGGGGCGAGCTCCTATAATTCACCCCTCCACTTT.

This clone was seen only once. Here the CDR3 reads CASSMGDSPSYGYTF. CDR3 sequence (DNA): TGTGCCAGTAGTATGGGGGACAGCCCGAGTTATGGCTACACCTTC. The J gene is TRBJ1-2, the V gene TRBV19; 7 bases are a match to TRBD1. This CDR3 is 15 amino acids long. The junction had 9 bases not matched to a gene; V was cut back by 3 bases and J by 5 bases. From germline, CDR1 is LNHDA and CDR2 SQIVND (reference sequence).

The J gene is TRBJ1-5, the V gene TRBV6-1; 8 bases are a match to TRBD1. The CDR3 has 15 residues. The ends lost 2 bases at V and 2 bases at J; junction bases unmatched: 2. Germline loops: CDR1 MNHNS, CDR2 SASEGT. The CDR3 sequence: CASSEQGAGNQPQHF. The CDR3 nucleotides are TGTGCCAGCAGTGAACAGGGGGCTGGCAATCAGCCCCAGCATTTT.

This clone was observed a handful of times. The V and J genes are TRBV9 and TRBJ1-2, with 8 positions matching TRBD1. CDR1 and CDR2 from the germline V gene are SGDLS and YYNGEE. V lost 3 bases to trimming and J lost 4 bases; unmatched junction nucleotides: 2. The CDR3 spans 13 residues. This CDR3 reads CASSGDRGYGYTF. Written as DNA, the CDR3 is TGTGCCAGCAGCGGCGACAGGGGCTATGGCTACACCTTC.

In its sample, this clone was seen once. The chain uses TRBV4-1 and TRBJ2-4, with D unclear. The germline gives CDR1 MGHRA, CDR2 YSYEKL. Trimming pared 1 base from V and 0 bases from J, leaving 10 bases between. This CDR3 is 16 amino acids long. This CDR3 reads CASSQGSVLAKNIQYF. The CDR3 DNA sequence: TGCGCCAGCAGCCAAGGGAGCGTTCTAGCCAAAAACATTCAGTACTTC.

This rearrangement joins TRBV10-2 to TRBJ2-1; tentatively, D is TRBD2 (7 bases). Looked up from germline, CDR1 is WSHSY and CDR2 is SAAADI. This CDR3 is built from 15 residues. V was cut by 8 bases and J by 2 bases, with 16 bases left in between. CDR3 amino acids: CASDWGGAAYNEQFF. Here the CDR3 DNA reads TGCGCCAGCGATTGGGGGGGGGCCGCCTACAATGAGCAGTTCTTC.

CDR3 in amino acids: CASSYGGETQYF. In DNA form, the CDR3 reads TGTGCCAGCAGTTACGGGGGGGAGACCCAGTACTTC. The rearrangement joins TRBV6-5 to TRBJ2-5; D may be TRBD2 (6 bases). V was clipped by 2 bases and J by 5 bases, with 6 bases between them. The CDR3 runs 12 residues. Germline lookup yields CDR1 MNHEY and CDR2 SVGAGI.

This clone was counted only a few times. The CDR3 here is CASSLSSDRPNYGYTF. Written as DNA, the CDR3 is TGTGCCAGCAGCTTGAGTTCGGACAGACCTAACTATGGCTACACCTTC. The rearrangement links TRBV7-9 to TRBJ1-2, with a possible D match to TRBD1 (6 bases). This CDR3 contains 16 residues. Trimming took 3 bases from V and 0 from J, leaving 14 bases between them. The V gene's germline CDR1 is SEHNR and CDR2 FQNEAQ (reference sequence).

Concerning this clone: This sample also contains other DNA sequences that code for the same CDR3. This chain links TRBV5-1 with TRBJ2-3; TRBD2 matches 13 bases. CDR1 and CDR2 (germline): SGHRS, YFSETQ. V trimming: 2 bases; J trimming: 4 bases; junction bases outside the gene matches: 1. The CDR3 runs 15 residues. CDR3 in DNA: TGCGCCAGCAGCTTACTAGCGGGGGGGCCAGATACGCAGTATTTT. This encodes CASSLLAGGPDTQYF. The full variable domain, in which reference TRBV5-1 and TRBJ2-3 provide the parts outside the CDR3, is KAGVTQTPRYLIKTRGQQVTLSCSPISGHRSVSWYQQTPGQGLQFLFEYFSETQRNKGNFPGRFSGRQFSNSRSEMNVSTLELGDSALYLCASSLLAGGPDTQYFGPGTRLTVL.

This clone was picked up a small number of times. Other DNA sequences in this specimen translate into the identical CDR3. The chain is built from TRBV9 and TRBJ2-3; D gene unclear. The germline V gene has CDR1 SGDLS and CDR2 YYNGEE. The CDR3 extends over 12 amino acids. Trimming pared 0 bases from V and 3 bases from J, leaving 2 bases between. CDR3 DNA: TGTGCCAGCAGCGTAGGGACAGATACGCAGTATTTT. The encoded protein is CASSVGTDTQYF.

The CDR3 DNA reads TGTGCCAGCAGCCCGGGACTAGCGGATACTTACGAGCAGTACTTC. Residues: CASSPGLADTYEQYF. V gene TRBV5-4 combines with J gene TRBJ2-7, with TRBD2 matching 11 bases. The germline CDR1 and CDR2 sequences are SGHNT and YYREEE (reference sequence). There are 15 residues in the CDR3. Germline trimming cut 4 bases from V and 4 bases from J; bases unmatched to any gene: 7.